The 28 T cell receptor beta chains below all came from one sample that was sequenced in a study of human T cells and chemical hapten exposure. Each CDR3 protein is one row after TCRdb ran MiXCR on the RACE reads. The profile covers 95,000 or so distinct CDR3 sequences, with over 10% appearing a single time and roughly 3.1% taken by the ten largest. Time point described: patch test 2, 6 weeks after DPC sensitization. Treatment here: therapeutic diphenylcyclopropenone sensitization with weekly scalp DPC. The material was whole blood, obtained in connection with sensitization to the hapten diphenylcyclopropenone (DPC). The receptors here all came from a woman in her thirties or forties with alopecia areata. Some clones in this sample may be carry-over from other donors' samples.

The genes are TRBV27 and TRBJ2-1; no firm D call. Germline CDR1 and CDR2: MNHEY and SMNVEV (reference sequence). The germline V and J ends were trimmed by 9 bases and 7 bases, with 22 bases remaining between them. CDR3 length: 15 residues. The CDR3 loop reads CASRTTGSKANEQFF. CDR3 coding DNA: TGTGCCAGTAGGACGACCGGGTCTAAGGCAAATGAGCAGTTCTTC.

The J gene is TRBJ1-1, the V gene TRBV10-3; 7 bases line up with TRBD1. The germline CDR1 and CDR2 sequences are ENHRY and SYGVKD. V was pared by 3 bases and J by 4 bases, with 11 bases of the junction left unmatched. CDR3 length equals 16 residues. Here the CDR3 DNA reads TGTGCCATCAGTGACCCGACAGGGCTAAAGGGCACTGAAGCTTTCTTT. The encoded protein is CAISDPTGLKGTEAFF.

At least ten counts were recorded for this clonotype. V usage is TRBV2 and J usage is TRBJ1-4; a weak D match, TRBD1 (6 bases). CDR1 SNHLY and CDR2 FYNNEI come from the germline V gene. The CDR3 spans 15 residues. Trimming cost V 3 bases and J 3 bases, with 11 bases left between them. The chain's CDR3 is CASSEGGTPNEKLFF. For the CDR3, the DNA is TGTGCCAGCAGTGAGGGGGGGACACCTAATGAAAAACTGTTTTTT. Complete variable domain (other parts from reference TRBV2 and TRBJ1-4): EPEVTQTPSHQVTQMGQEVILRCVPISNHLYFYWYRQILGQKVEFLVSFYNNEISEKSEIFDDQFSVERPDGSNFTLKIRSTKLEDSAMYFCASSEGGTPNEKLFFGSGTQLSVL.

This clonotype was detected a few times. J is TRBJ1-2 and V is TRBV6-5, with D unclear. V was trimmed by 4 bases and J by 7 bases, leaving 10 bases between them. The CDR3 covers 12 residues. Germline V gives CDR1 MNHEY, CDR2 SVGAGI. In nucleotides, the CDR3 is TGTGCCAGCAGTTTTGGGGAGAGTGGCTACACCTTC. Its protein product is CASSFGESGYTF.

This clonotype has more than one count but fewer than ten. V gene TRBV29-1 combines with J gene TRBJ2-7; possible D gene TRBD1, 6 bases. V lost 6 bases, J lost 0 bases, and 12 bases lay in between. Germline V lookup: CDR1 SQVTM, CDR2 ANQGSEA. The CDR3 consists of 13 residues. This CDR3 is CSVWQGSSYEQYF. In DNA form, the CDR3 reads TGCAGCGTCTGGCAGGGGAGCTCCTACGAGCAGTACTTC.

CDR3 sequence: CASSYAWGRGPNEQFF. In DNA form, the CDR3 reads TGTGCCAGCAGTTATGCTTGGGGACGCGGGCCCAATGAGCAGTTCTTC. This chain joins TRBV6-2 or TRBV6-3 and TRBJ2-1, with D tentatively TRBD1 or TRBD2 (5 bases each). CDR1 is MNHEY, CDR2 SVGEGT, per germline. This CDR3 region has 16 residues. Trimming shortened V by 3 bases and J by 6 bases, and 18 bases separated the two germline ends.

This clonotype was counted only a few times. The rearrangement joins TRBV5-1 to TRBJ2-1, with 10 bases that match TRBD2. V shed 1 base and J 5 bases; nucleotides not matched to a gene: 21. Germline V gene lookup returns CDR1 SGHRS and CDR2 YFSETQ. The length of the CDR3 is 21 residues. CDR3 coding DNA: TGCGCCAGCAGCTTGTTTGTGTCGGACTACTCGACTAGCGGGCCTCACAATGAGCAGTTCTTC. Protein product: CASSLFVSDYSTSGPHNEQFF.

The chain combines TRBV4-3 with TRBJ1-4, with 9 bases that match TRBD1. Germline CDR1 reads LGHNA; CDR2 reads YSLEER. Losses at the gene ends were 0 bases for V and 5 bases for J; bases not matched to a gene: 1. This CDR3 comprises 15 residues. As DNA, the CDR3 is TGCGCCAGCAGCCAAGAGGGGACAGGGAATGAAAAACTGTTTTTT. Its translation is CASSQEGTGNEKLFF.

The V call is TRBV19, the J call TRBJ1-5, with D hard to call. Trimming took 3 bases from V and 6 from J, leaving 12 bases between them. The CDR3 length is 14 residues. Germline V lookup: CDR1 LNHDA, CDR2 SQIVND (reference sequence). CDR3 in amino acids: CASSIWGPGQPQHF. CDR3 sequence (DNA): TGTGCCAGTAGTATTTGGGGTCCCGGTCAGCCCCAGCATTTT.

This clonotype was seen a handful of times. The J gene is TRBJ2-2, the V gene TRBV20-1, with 12 bases identical to TRBD2. The CDR3 runs 16 residues. Germline assignment: CDR1 DFQATT and CDR2 SNEGSKA (reference sequence). V was clipped by 1 base and J by 3 bases; unmatched bases: 3. CDR3 coding DNA: TGCAGTGCTAGAGCGTCTAGCGGGAGGGACACCGGGGAGCTGTTTTTT. This translates into CSARASSGRDTGELFF.

This clonotype was seen a handful of times. V and J are TRBV2 and TRBJ1-1, with 7 positions matching TRBD1. CDR3 size: 15 residues. J was trimmed by 4 bases and V by 6 bases; bases with no gene match: 11. The germline gives CDR1 SNHLY, CDR2 FYNNEI. The CDR3 region has the DNA TGTGCCAGCAGCCCCCGCGCAGGGGGTATCACTGAAGCTTTCTTT. This sequence encodes CASSPRAGGITEAFF. The variable domain in full, with the rest retrieved from reference TRBV2 and TRBJ1-1, is EPEVTQTPSHQVTQMGQEVILRCVPISNHLYFYWYRQILGQKVEFLVSFYNNEISEKSEIFDDQFSVERPDGSNFTLKIRSTKLEDSAMYFCASSPRAGGITEAFFGQGTRLTVV.

This clonotype was seen many times. The chain employs TRBV6-5 and TRBJ2-7; D perhaps matches TRBD1 (5 bases). CDR1 and CDR2 from the germline V gene are MNHEY and SVGAGI. This CDR3 contains 12 residues. Deletions cut 5 bases from V and 4 bases from J, with 9 bases between. This CDR3 reads CASSAGIYEQYF. In nucleotides, the CDR3 is TGTGCCAGCAGTGCAGGGATTTACGAGCAGTACTTC.

This clonotype was recorded a few times. CDR3 nucleotide sequence: TGTGCCAGCAGCTTGGAGGATAACACTGAAGCTTTCTTT. Translating it yields CASSLEDNTEAFF. This rearrangement joins TRBV5-4 to TRBJ1-1; D is ambiguous. The CDR3 has 13 residues. Trimming took 0 bases from V and 2 from J, leaving 5 bases between them. Germline V gene sequence: CDR1 SGHNT, CDR2 YYREEE (reference sequence).

This clonotype was detected many times. The chain uses TRBV6-5 and TRBJ1-4; 8 bases fit TRBD1. Germline assignment: CDR1 MNHEY and CDR2 SVGAGI. The CDR3 loop spans 13 amino acids. V lost 6 bases and J lost 9; bases outside the gene matches: 6. CDR3 sequence reads: CASRPRTGKKLFF. The CDR3 nucleotides read TGTGCCAGCAGGCCCAGGACAGGGAAAAAACTGTTTTTT.

For this clonotype: Without the conserved terminal phenylalanine or tryptophan, this CDR3 likely stems from a read error. This chain connects TRBV15 to TRBJ2-3; D is uncertain. CDR1 and CDR2 from the germline V gene are LNHNV and YYDKDF (reference sequence). Deletions cut 2 bases from V and 3 bases from J, with 3 bases between. The CDR3 sequence is 12 residues long. The CDR3 spells CATSRQTDTQYY. The CDR3 DNA reads as TGTGCCACCAGCAGACAGACAGATACGCAGTATTAT.

This chain links TRBV5-5 with TRBJ1-6; 7 bases are a match to TRBD1. V trimming: 4 bases; J trimming: 5 bases; junction bases outside the gene matches: 3. The germline V gene has CDR1 SGHKS and CDR2 YYEKEE (reference sequence). This CDR3 region has 14 residues. Here the CDR3 reads CASSQGTDNSPLHF. The CDR3 DNA sequence: TGTGCCAGCAGCCAAGGGACAGATAATTCACCCCTCCACTTT.

This clonotype appeared many times. This chain uses TRBV29-1 with TRBJ1-2; the match to TRBD1 covers 8 bases. CDR3 length: 12 amino acids. The J segment lost 8 bases and the V segment lost 6 bases, leaving 8 bases of the junction unmatched. Germline V gene sequence: CDR1 SQVTM, CDR2 ANQGSEA. The CDR3: CSVPDRAGGYTF. The CDR3 DNA sequence: TGCAGCGTACCGGACAGGGCCGGCGGCTACACCTTC.

The V and J genes are TRBV5-1 and TRBJ2-3; 10 bases fit TRBD1. CDR3 length: 15 amino acids. Germline CDR1 and CDR2: SGHRS and YFSETQ. The ends lost 4 bases at V and 8 bases at J; junction bases unmatched: 10. CDR3 bases: TGCGCCAGCAGCGCTCGTGGACAGGGGGATGGTACGCAGTATTTT. Translated, it gives CASSARGQGDGTQYF.

This clonotype has at least ten counts. CDR3 protein: CASSDPSPLHF. The CDR3 DNA reads TGTGCCAGCAGTGACCCCTCACCCCTCCACTTT. The gene calls are TRBV2 and TRBJ1-6; D is ambiguous. The CDR3 covers 11 residues. V lost 3 bases and J lost 10, with 4 bases in between. The V gene's germline CDR1 is SNHLY and CDR2 FYNNEI.

This clonotype was counted only a few times. The chain recombines TRBV6-1 with TRBJ1-1, with D possibly TRBD1 on 5 matching bases. This CDR3 spans 13 amino acids. With 0 bases removed from V and 13 bases from J, the gap between germline ends came to 15 bases. CDR1 is MNHNS and CDR2 is SASEGT in the germline V gene. The CDR3 here is CASSEALGLGGFF. CDR3 sequence (DNA): TGTGCCAGCAGTGAAGCGCTGGGACTCGGAGGTTTCTTT.

This clonotype was seen a few times. V and J are TRBV11-2 and TRBJ1-3; a possible D gene is TRBD1 (6 bases). CDR1 is SGHAT and CDR2 is FQNNGV in the germline V gene. The CDR3 length is 14 residues. The V and J ends lost 8 bases and 3 bases respectively, with 14 bases between them. The CDR3 loop is CASLGGRGGNTIYF. CDR3 DNA: TGTGCCAGCTTAGGGGGGAGAGGTGGAAACACCATATATTTT.

The CDR3 is CATSEGTGGQETQYF. The DNA for the CDR3 is TGTGCCACCAGTGAGGGGACAGGGGGGCAAGAGACCCAGTACTTC. The chain couples TRBV24-1 to TRBJ2-5, with TRBD1 identical over 11 bases. From germline, CDR1 is KGHDR and CDR2 SFDVKD. The CDR3 is 15 residues long. V shed 4 bases and J 2 bases; nucleotides not matched to a gene: 2.

This clonotype was seen many times. This chain links TRBV12-3 or TRBV12-4 with TRBJ2-3; 8 bases line up with TRBD2. The V and J ends lost 3 bases and 4 bases, in that order; junction bases with no gene match: 15. This CDR3 region has 18 residues. CDR3 sequence: CASSFGVAGFKFPDTQYF. The DNA for the CDR3 is TGTGCCAGCAGTTTTGGGGTAGCGGGGTTTAAGTTCCCAGATACGCAGTATTTT.

This clonotype was detected only a few times. The rearrangement uses TRBV5-1 and TRBJ1-4; no clear D. Germline V CDR1 and CDR2: SGHRS, YFSETQ. CDR3 length: 16 residues. V was trimmed by 4 bases and J by 0 bases, leaving 13 bases between them. The chain's CDR3 is CASSIDGYSTNEKLFF. CDR3 DNA sequence: TGCGCCAGCAGCATAGACGGGTATTCAACTAATGAAAAACTGTTTTTT.

This clonotype occurred many times. This chain connects TRBV7-2 to TRBJ1-6, with TRBD1 as a possible D gene (5 bases). Germline loops: CDR1 SGHTA, CDR2 FQGNSA. The V end was cut by 1 base, the J end by 5 bases, with 9 bases between. This CDR3 comprises 15 residues. CDR3 in DNA: TGTGCCAGCAGCTTAGGACAGCTTAATAATTCACCCCTCCACTTT. Protein product: CASSLGQLNNSPLHF.

This clonotype showed up just a few times. CDR3 protein: CASSSRRLPDTQYF. The CDR3 nucleotides read TGTGCCAGCAGTTCCCGAAGGTTGCCAGATACGCAGTATTTT. The chain employs TRBV7-6 and TRBJ2-3; D unresolved. The germline V and J ends were trimmed by 6 bases and 4 bases, with 14 bases remaining between them. CDR3 size: 14 residues. CDR1 is SGHVS and CDR2 is FNYEAQ in the germline V gene.

This clonotype was detected a few times. The V call is TRBV20-1, the J call TRBJ2-3; perhaps TRBD1 as D (7 bases). V dropped 1 base and J dropped 5 bases, with 16 bases sitting between them. Per the germline V gene, CDR1 is DFQATT and CDR2 is SNEGSKA (reference sequence). The CDR3 spans 15 residues. Written as DNA, the CDR3 is TGCAGTGCTAGAGCTCCTAACAGGGGAGGAGATACGCAGTATTTT. This translates into CSARAPNRGGDTQYF.

The rearrangement uses TRBV28 and TRBJ2-7, with D perhaps TRBD1 or TRBD2 (5 bases each). Germline V lookup: CDR1 MDHEN, CDR2 SYDVKM. The CDR3 is made up of 13 amino acids. V was trimmed by 3 bases and J by 3 bases, leaving 9 bases between them. CDR3 loop: CASSLGTLYEQYF. As DNA, the CDR3 is TGTGCCAGCAGTTTGGGGACCCTCTACGAGCAGTACTTC.